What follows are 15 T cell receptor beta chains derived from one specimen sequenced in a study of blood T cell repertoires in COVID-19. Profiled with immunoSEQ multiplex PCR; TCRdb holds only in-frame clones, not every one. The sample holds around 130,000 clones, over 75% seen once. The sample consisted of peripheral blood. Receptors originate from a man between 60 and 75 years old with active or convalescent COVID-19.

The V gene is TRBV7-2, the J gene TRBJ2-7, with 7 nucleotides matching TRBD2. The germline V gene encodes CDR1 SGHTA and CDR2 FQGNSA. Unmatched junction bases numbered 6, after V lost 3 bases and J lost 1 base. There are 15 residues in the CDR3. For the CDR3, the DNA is TGTGCCAGCAGCTTGTCGGGACTACTTTCCTACGAGCAGTACTTC. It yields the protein CASSLSGLLSYEQYF.

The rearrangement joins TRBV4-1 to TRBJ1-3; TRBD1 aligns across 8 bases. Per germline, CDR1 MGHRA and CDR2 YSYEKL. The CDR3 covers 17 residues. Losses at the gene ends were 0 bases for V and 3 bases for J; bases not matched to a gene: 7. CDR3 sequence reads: CASSQDAAGGGGNTIYF. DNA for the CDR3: TGCGCCAGCAGCCAAGATGCGGCAGGGGGCGGTGGAAACACCATATATTTT.

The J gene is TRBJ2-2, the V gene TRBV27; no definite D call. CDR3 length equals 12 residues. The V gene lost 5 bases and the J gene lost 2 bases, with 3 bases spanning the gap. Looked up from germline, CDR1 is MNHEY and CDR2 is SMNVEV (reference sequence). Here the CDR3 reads CASSLNTGELFF. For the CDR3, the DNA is TGTGCCAGCAGTCTTAACACCGGGGAGCTGTTTTTT.

CDR3 in amino acids: CAWTTVPSYNSPLHF. The CDR3 nucleotides read TGTGCCTGGACTACAGTCCCCTCCTATAATTCACCCCTCCACTTT. The J gene is TRBJ1-6, the V gene TRBV30; D is uncertain. V lost 4 bases, J lost 0 bases, and 10 bases lay in between. The CDR3 spans 15 residues. Germline loops: CDR1 GTSNPN, CDR2 SVGIG (reference sequence). The variable domain in full, with the rest retrieved from reference TRBV30 and TRBJ1-6, is SQTIHQWPATLVQPVGSPLSLECTVEGTSNPNLYWYRQAAGRGLQLLFYSVGIGQISSEVPQNLSASRPQDRQFILSSKKLLLSDSGFYLCAWTTVPSYNSPLHFGNGTRLTVT.

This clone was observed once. DNA of the CDR3: TGTGCCAGCAGGCCCGGACAGGGGGGTGGGGCCAACGTCCTGACTTTC. Residues: CASRPGQGGGANVLTF. J is TRBJ2-6 and V is TRBV6-6; TRBD1 matches at 10 bases. The CDR3 runs to 16 residues. Germline CDR1 is MNHNY and CDR2 is SVGAGI (reference sequence). Germline trimming cut 6 bases from V and 3 bases from J; bases unmatched to any gene: 5.

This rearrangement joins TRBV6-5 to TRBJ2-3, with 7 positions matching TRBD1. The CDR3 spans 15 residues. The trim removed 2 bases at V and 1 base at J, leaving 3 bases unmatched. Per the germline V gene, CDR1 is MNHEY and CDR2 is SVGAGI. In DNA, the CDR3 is TGTGCCAGCAGTTACAAGGGACAGCGCACAGATACGCAGTATTTT. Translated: CASSYKGQRTDTQYF.

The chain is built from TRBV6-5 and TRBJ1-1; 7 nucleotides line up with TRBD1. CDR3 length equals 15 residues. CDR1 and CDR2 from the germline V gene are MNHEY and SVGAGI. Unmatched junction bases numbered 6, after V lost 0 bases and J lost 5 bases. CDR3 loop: CASSYSRRGKTEAFF. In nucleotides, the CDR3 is TGTGCCAGCAGTTACTCACGCAGGGGGAAGACTGAAGCTTTCTTT.

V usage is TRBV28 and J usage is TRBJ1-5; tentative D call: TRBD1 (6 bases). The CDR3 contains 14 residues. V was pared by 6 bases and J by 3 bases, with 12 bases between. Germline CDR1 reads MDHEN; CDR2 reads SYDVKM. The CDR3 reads CASRRGQLNQPQHF. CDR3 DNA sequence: TGTGCCAGCAGACGAGGACAGCTCAATCAGCCCCAGCATTTT.

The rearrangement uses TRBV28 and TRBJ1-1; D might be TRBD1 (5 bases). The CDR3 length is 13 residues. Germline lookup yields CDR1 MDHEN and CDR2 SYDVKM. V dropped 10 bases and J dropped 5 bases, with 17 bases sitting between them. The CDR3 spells CATRRGMWTEAFF. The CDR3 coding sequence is TGTGCCACGCGTAGGGGAATGTGGACTGAAGCTTTCTTT.

In DNA, the CDR3 is TGTGCCAGCAGTTTTTCGGAGATAGCCAAAAACATTCAGTACTTC. Its protein is CASSFSEIAKNIQYF. The rearrangement links TRBV28 to TRBJ2-4; D ambiguous. The CDR3 sequence is 15 residues long. The V gene lost 3 bases and the J gene lost 0 bases, with 9 bases spanning the gap. CDR1 and CDR2 (germline): MDHEN, SYDVKM.

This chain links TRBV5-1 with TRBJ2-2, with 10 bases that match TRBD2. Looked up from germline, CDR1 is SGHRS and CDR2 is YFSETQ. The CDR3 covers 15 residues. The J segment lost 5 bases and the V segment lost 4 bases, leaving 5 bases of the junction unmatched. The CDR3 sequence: CASSLIAGGTGELFF. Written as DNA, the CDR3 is TGCGCCAGCAGCCTAATAGCGGGAGGAACCGGGGAGCTGTTTTTT.

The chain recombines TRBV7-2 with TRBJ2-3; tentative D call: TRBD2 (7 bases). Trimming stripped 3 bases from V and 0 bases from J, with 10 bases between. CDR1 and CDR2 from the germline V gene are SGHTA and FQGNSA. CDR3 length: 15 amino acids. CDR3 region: CASSFGGPSTDTQYF. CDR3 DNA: TGTGCCAGCAGCTTCGGGGGGCCCAGCACAGATACGCAGTATTTT.

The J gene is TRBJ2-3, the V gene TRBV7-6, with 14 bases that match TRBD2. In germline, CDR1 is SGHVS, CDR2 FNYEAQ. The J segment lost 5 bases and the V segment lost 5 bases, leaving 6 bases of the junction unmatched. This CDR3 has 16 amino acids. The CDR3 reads CASSPRLAGGGDTQYF. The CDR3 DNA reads TGTGCCAGCAGCCCGCGACTAGCGGGGGGGGGAGATACGCAGTATTTT.

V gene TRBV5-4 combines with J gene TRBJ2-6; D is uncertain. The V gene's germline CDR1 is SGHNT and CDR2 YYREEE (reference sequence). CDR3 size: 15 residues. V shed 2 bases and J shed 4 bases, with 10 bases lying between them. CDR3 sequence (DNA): TGTGCCAGCAGCTTCGCGGCGGCGGGGGCCAACGTCCTGACTTTC. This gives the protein CASSFAAAGANVLTF.

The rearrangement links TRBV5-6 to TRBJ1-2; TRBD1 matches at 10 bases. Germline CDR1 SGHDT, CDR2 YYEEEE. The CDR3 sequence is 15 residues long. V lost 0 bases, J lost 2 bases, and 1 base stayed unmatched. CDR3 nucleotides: TGTGCCAGCAGCTTGGGGGGACAGGGGAACTATGGCTACACCTTC. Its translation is CASSLGGQGNYGYTF.